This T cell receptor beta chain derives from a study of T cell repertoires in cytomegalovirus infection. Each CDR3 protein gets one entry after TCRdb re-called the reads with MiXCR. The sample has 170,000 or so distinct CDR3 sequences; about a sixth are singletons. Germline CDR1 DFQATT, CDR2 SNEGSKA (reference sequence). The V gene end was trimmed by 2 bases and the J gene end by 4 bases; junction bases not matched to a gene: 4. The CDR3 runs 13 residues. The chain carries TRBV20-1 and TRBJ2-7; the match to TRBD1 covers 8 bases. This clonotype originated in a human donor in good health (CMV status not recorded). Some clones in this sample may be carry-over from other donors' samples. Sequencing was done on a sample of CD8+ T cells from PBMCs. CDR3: CSARPGQAYEQYF. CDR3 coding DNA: TGCAGTGCTAGACCGGGACAGGCTTACGAGCAGTACTTC.